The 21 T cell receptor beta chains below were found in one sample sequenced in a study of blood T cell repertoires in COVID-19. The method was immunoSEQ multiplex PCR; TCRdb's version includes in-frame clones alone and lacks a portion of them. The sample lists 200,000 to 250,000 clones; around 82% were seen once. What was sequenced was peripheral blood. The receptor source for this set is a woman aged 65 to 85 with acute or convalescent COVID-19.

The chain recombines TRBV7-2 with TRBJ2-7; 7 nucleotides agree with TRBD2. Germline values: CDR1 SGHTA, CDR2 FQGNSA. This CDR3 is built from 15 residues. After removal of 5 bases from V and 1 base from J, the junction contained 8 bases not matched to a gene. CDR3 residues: CASSNSGSGSYEQYF. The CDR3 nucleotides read TGTGCCAGCAGCAATAGCGGGTCGGGGTCCTACGAGCAGTACTTC. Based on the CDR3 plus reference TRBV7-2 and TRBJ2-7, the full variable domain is GAGVSQSPSNKVTEKGKDVELRCDPISGHTALYWYRQSLGQGLEFLIYFQGNSAPDKSGLPSDRFSAERTGGSVSTLTIQRTQQEDSAVYLCASSNSGSGSYEQYFGPGTRLTVT.

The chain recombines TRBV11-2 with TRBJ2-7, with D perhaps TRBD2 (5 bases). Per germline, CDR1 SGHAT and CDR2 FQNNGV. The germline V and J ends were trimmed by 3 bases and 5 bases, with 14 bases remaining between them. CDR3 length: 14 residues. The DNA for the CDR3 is TGTGCCAGCAGCTTCCTTCAAGCGGTCGACGAGCAGTACGTC. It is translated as CASSFLQAVDEQYV.

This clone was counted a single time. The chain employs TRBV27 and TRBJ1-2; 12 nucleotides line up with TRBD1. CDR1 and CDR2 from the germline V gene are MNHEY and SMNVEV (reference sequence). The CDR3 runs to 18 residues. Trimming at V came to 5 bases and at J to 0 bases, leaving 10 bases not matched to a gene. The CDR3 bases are TGTGCCAGCAGTCCCCGGGGACAGGGGGCACAAGCTAACTATGGCTACACCTTC. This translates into CASSPRGQGAQANYGYTF.

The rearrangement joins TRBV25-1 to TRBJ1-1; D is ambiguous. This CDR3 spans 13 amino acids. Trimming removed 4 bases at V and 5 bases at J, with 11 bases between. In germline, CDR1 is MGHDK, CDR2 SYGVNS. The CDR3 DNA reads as TGTGCCAGCAGTGGAGAACAGCTGACTGAAGCTTTCTTT. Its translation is CASSGEQLTEAFF.

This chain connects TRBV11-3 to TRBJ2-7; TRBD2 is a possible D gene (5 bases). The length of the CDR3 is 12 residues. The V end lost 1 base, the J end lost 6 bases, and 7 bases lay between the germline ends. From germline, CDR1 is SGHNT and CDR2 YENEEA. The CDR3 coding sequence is TGTGCCAGCAGCTTAGCCCGGGGCGAGCAGTACTTC. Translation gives CASSLARGEQYF.

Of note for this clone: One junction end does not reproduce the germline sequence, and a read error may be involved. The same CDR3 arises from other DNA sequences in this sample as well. The DNA of the CDR3 is TGCGCCAGCGGCGGGGGACTAGCGGGGGGAAAGGGAGAGACCCAGTACTTC. It yields the protein CASGGGLAGGKGETQYF. The chain recombines TRBV2 with TRBJ2-5, with TRBD2 identical over 15 bases. Germline V lookup: CDR1 SNHLY, CDR2 FYNNEI. The CDR3 is made up of 17 amino acids.

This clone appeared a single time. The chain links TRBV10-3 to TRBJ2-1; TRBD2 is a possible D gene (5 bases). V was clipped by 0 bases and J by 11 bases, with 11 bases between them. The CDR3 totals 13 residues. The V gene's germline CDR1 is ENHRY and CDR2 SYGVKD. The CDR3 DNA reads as TGTGCCATCAGTGAGTCGACCGGGAAGAAGCAGTTCTTC. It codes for CAISESTGKKQFF.

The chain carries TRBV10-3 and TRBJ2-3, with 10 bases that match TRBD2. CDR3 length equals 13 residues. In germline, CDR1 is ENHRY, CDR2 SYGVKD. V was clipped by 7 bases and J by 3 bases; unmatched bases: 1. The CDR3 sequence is CAIKLAGTDTQYF. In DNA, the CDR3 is TGTGCCATCAAACTAGCGGGGACAGATACGCAGTATTTT.

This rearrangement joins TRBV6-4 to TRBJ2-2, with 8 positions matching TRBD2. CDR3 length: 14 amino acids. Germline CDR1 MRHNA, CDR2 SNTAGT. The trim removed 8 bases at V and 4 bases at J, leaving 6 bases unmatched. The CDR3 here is CASRGGQSTGELFF. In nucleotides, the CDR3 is TGTGCCAGCCGGGGGGGCCAGAGCACCGGGGAGCTGTTTTTT.

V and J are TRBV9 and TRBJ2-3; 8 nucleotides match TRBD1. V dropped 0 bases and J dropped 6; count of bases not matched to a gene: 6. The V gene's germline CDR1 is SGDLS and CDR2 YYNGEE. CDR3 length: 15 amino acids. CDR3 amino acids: CASSVAGRGLDTQYF. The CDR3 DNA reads TGTGCCAGCAGCGTAGCCGGCAGGGGGCTCGATACGCAGTATTTT.

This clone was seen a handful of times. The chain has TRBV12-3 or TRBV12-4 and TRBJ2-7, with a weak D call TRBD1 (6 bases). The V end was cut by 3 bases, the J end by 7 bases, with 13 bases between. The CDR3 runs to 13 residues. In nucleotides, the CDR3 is TGTGCCAGCAGTTTCCGGGACACGGGGGAGCAGTACTTC. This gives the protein CASSFRDTGEQYF.

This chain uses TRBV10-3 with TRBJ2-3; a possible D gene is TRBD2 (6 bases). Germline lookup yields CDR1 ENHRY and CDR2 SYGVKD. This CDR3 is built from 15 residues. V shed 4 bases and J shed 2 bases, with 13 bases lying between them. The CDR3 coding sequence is TGTGCCATCAGTGCAATTAGCGGTTCCACAGATACGCAGTATTTT. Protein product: CAISAISGSTDTQYF.

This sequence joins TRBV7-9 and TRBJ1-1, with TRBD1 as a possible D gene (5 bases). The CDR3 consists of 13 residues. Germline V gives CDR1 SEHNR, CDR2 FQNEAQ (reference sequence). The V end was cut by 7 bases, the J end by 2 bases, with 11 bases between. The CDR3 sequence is CASTATVNTEAFF. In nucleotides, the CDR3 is TGTGCCAGCACAGCGACAGTTAACACTGAAGCTTTCTTT.

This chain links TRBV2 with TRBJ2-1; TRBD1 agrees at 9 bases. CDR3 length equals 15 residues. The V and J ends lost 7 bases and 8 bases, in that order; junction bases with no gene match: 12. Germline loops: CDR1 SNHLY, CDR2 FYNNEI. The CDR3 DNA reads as TGTGCCAGCACAACCGGACAGGGGAAGGCGCATGAGCAGTTCTTC. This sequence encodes CASTTGQGKAHEQFF.

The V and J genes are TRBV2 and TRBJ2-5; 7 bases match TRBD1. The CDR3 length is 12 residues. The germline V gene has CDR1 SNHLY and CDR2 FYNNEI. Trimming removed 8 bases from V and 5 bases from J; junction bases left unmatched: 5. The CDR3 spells CASDPDRETQYF. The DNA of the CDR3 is TGTGCCAGCGACCCGGACAGGGAGACCCAGTACTTC. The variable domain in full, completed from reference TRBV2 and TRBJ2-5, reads EPEVTQTPSHQVTQMGQEVILRCVPISNHLYFYWYRQILGQKVEFLVSFYNNEISEKSEIFDDQFSVERPDGSNFTLKIRSTKLEDSAMYFCASDPDRETQYFGPGTRLLVL.

Here the CDR3 DNA reads TGTGCCAGCAGCTCGCGGGGGGCCCGCACAGATACGCAGTATTTT. Residues: CASSSRGARTDTQYF. The chain uses TRBV7-2 and TRBJ2-3; 8 nucleotides match TRBD2. The germline V gene has CDR1 SGHTA and CDR2 FQGNSA. CDR3 length equals 15 residues. The ends lost 4 bases at V and 1 base at J; junction bases unmatched: 4.

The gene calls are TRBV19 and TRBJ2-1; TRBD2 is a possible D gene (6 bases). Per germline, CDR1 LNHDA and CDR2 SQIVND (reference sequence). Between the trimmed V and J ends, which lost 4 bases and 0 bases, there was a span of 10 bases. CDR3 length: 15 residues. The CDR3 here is CASSSAGSSYNEQFF. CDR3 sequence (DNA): TGTGCCAGTAGTAGTGCGGGGAGCTCCTACAATGAGCAGTTCTTC.

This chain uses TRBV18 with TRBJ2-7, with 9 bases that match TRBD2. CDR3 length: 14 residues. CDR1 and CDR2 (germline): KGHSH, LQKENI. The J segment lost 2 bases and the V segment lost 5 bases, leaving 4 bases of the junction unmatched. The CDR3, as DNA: TGTGCCAGCTCAAGACGCGGGGGGGCCTACGAGCAGTACTTC. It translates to CASSRRGGAYEQYF.

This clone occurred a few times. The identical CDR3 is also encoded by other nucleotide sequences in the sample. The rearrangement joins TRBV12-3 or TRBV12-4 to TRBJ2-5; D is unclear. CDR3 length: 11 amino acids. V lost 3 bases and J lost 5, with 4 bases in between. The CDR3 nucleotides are TGTGCCAGCAGTTTTCGGGAGACCCAGTACTTC. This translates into CASSFRETQYF.

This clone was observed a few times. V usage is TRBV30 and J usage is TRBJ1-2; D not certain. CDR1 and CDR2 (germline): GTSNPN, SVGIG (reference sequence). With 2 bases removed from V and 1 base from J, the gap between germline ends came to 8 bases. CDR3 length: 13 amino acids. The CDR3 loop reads CAWSPSYNYGYTF. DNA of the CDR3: TGTGCCTGGAGTCCCTCTTATAACTATGGCTACACCTTC.

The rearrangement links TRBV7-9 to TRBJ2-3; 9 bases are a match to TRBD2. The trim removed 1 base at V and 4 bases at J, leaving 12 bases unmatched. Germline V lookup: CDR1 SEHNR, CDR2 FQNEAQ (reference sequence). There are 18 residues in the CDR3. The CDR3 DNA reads TGTGCCAGCAGCTTAGGTCTAGCGGGACCCCGGATGGCAGATACGCAGTATTTT. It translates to CASSLGLAGPRMADTQYF.